This record looks at one T cell receptor beta chain sequence and its context. This sample stems from a study of control samples from healthy donors and cancer patients. Germline V gives CDR1 MNHEY, CDR2 SMNVEV (reference sequence). The CDR3 contains 14 residues. V shed 6 bases and J shed 4 bases, with 15 bases lying between them. Clones were read by immunoSEQ multiplex PCR, and TCRdb kept only the in-frame ones, dropping some. The sample gives over 65,000 clones, 85% to 95% of which show up once; about 6% is in the top ten. Material: blood. This chain links TRBV27 with TRBJ2-5; perhaps TRBD2 as D (6 bases). This receptor was taken from a woman in her forties in good health. CDR3 loop: CASSRGRIAETQYF. The CDR3 DNA reads TGTGCCAGCAGCCGGGGGAGGATTGCAGAGACCCAGTACTTC.